This TCR beta chain was sequenced in a study of shared clonotypes between healthy human individuals. General observations from the study: In contrast to clonotypes shared by all four donors, non-shared clonotypes had lower generation probabilities. Of the naive CD4 clonotypes, around 4.7% were shared across a handful of donors.

Notes on this clone: Antigen unknown.

Recent acute infections and vaccinations were absent in the healthy HIV-negative adult donors. A split of CD4+ cells into CD45RA+ naive and CD45RA-negative memory subsets was performed. The ends were cut back, 3 bases at V and 1 base at J, with 7 bases in the middle. Germline CDR1 is MNHEY and CDR2 is SMNVEV (reference sequence). The CDR3 has 14 residues. Only in-frame clones appear in the TCRdb table, and some are missing; sequencing was by immunoSEQ multiplex PCR. The sample includes 600,000 to 700,000 clones, approximately 73% seen only once; the top ten take around 2%. V usage is TRBV27 and J usage is TRBJ2-4, with a weak D call TRBD2 (5 bases). The receptor was derived from a woman in her 30s in good health. Source material: memory CD4+ T cells sorted from blood. The subset: CD45RA-negative fraction. The CDR3 region is CASSFGGAKNIQYF. In DNA, the CDR3 is TGTGCCAGCAGTTTCGGCGGGGCCAAAAACATTCAGTACTTC.